A selection of T cell receptor beta chains follows, all from one sample in a study of early T cells in non-severe SARS-CoV-2 infection. TCRdb used MiXCR to reprocess the 5' RACE reads, holding one entry per CDR3 protein. The table has 70,000 to 75,000 distinct CDR3 sequences, 12% seen once. The sample comprised whole blood. The receptor set was obtained from an adult who was a healthcare worker with PCR-confirmed SARS-CoV-2 infection or an uninfected control (not recorded which). The CDR3 runs from the conserved cysteine through the conserved F or W. A D gene is named only where the DNA matches it firmly. A row's size may be missing; if present it is once, few, many or a size class.

TRBJ2-7,TRBV9,-,-,TGTGCCAGCAGCGTAGTCGGGTCGTCGCAGTACTTC,CASSVVGSSQYF
TRBJ2-7,TRBV3-1,-,many,TGTGCCAGCAGCCAAGATGGGGGACGGAACTCCTACGAGCAGTACTTC,CASSQDGGRNSYEQYF
TRBJ2-2,TRBV11-2,-,few,TGTGCCAGCAGCTTCTTCCGTAAAAACACCGGGGAGCTGTTTTTT,CASSFFRKNTGELFF
TRBJ1-5,TRBV28,-,-,TGTGCCAGCAAGGCCGGGGCGGGCAATCAGCCCCAGCATTTT,CASKAGAGNQPQHF
TRBJ1-1,TRBV18,-,many,TGTGCCAGCTCACCAAGGGGACGGAACACTGAAGCTTTCTTT,CASSPRGRNTEAFF
TRBJ2-1,TRBV7-9,TRBD2,many,TGTGCCAGCAGCTTAGCCCTAGCGGGGACTTACAATGAGCAGTTCTTC,CASSLALAGTYNEQFF
TRBJ1-1,TRBV6-1,TRBD1,few,TGTGCCAGCACCCTAAGGACAGGGATAACTGAAGCTTTCTTT,CASTLRTGITEAFF
TRBJ2-7,TRBV20-1,TRBD2,medium-sized,TGCAGTGCTAGTGCTCACAGCGGGAGGTCCTACGAGCAGTACTTC,CSASAHSGRSYEQYF
TRBJ1-1,TRBV6-1,-,few,TGTGCCAGCAGAGAGACAGAGAACACTGAAGCTTTCTTT,CASRETENTEAFF
TRBJ2-7,TRBV5-1,TRBD1,-,TGCGCCAGCCGACTAGGACAGGGGTACGAGCAGTACTTC,CASRLGQGYEQYF
TRBJ1-2,TRBV7-3,TRBD1,many,TGTGCCAGCAGCTCCGGGACAGGGGTTGGCGGCTACACCTTC,CASSSGTGVGGYTF
TRBJ2-3,TRBV11-2,TRBD2,many,TGTGCCAGCAGCTACCGATGGACTAGCCTCACAGATACGCAGTATTTT,CASSYRWTSLTDTQYF
TRBJ2-1,TRBV28,-,many,TGTGCCAGCCGTAGGGCAGGGGGGAATGAGCAGTTCTTC,CASRRAGGNEQFF
TRBJ1-2,TRBV27,TRBD1,few,TGTGCCAGCAGTTTTTACCCTGGACAGGGGGCTACCTATGGCTACACCTTC,CASSFYPGQGATYGYTF
TRBJ1-1,TRBV7-9,-,many,TGTGCCAGCACCCCTGGAGGTAACACTGAAGCTTTCTTT,CASTPGGNTEAFF
TRBJ2-7,TRBV5-1,-,-,TGCGCCAGCAGCGGCGGCGCAGGGAGCTCCTACGAGCAGTACTTC,CASSGGAGSSYEQYF
TRBJ2-5,TRBV5-1,TRBD1,-,TGCGCCAGCAGCTCTGGACAGGGTCTACAAGAGACCCAGTACTTC,CASSSGQGLQETQYF
TRBJ2-7,TRBV20-1,TRBD2,few,TGCAGTGCCGGAGGACTAGCGGGACCAATCTCCTACGAGCAGTACTTC,CSAGGLAGPISYEQYF
TRBJ2-1,TRBV28,TRBD2,few,TGTGCCATTCGGCGGAATAGCGGGAGTGGTGAGCAGTTCTTC,CAIRRNSGSGEQFF
TRBJ1-1,TRBV14,-,many,TGTGCCAGCAGCCATGAGGGGGGCACGGCTTTCTTT,CASSHEGGTAFF
TRBJ1-2,TRBV29-1,-,many,TGCAGCGTTGTTACCTTCGTGAAAGAGGACTATGGCTACACCTTC,CSVVTFVKEDYGYTF
TRBJ2-3,TRBV3-1,TRBD2,few,TGTGCCAGCAGCCTCCTAGCGGCCACCACAGATACGCAGTATTTT,CASSLLAATTDTQYF
TRBJ2-7,TRBV7-8,TRBD2,-,TGTGCCAGCAGCTCCTTCGGAGCGGGAGTCTCCTACGAGCAGTACTTC,CASSSFGAGVSYEQYF
TRBJ2-7,TRBV7-9,-,many,TGTGCCAGCAGCGCCACACTTCCCCAGTACTTC,CASSATLPQYF
TRBJ2-3,TRBV18,-,-,TGTGCCAGCTACCTAGGGGGCACAGATACGCAGTATTTT,CASYLGGTDTQYF
TRBJ2-7,TRBV2,TRBD2,-,TGTGCCAGTGAAGGCGGGAGGGCCATCTACGAGCAGTACTTC,CASEGGRAIYEQYF